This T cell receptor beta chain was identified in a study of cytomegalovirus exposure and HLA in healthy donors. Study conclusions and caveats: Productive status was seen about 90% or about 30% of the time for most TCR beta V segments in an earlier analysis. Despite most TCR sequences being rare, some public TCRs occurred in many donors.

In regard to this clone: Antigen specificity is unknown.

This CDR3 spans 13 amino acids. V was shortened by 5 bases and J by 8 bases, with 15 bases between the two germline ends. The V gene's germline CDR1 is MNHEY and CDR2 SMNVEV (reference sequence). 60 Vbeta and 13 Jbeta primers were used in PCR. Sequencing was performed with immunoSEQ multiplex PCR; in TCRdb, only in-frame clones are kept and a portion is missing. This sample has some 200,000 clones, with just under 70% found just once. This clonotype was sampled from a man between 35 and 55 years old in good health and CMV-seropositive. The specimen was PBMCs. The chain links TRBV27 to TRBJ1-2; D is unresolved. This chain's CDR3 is CASSEWELGGYTF. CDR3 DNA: TGTGCCAGCAGTGAGTGGGAGCTGGGGGGCTACACCTTC.